This T cell receptor (beta chain) was profiled in a study of shared clonotypes between healthy human individuals. This clone was observed a few times. It differs at one base from a far larger clone, so likely a read error. CDR3 length: 14 amino acids. CDR1 is SGHDT and CDR2 is YYEEEE in the germline V gene. Assay used: immunoSEQ multiplex PCR; TCRdb lists only in-frame clones, some missing. The sample has about half a million clones, approximately 84% seen once. The source of this sequence is a woman aged 40 to 50 in good health. Some clones in this sample may be carry-over from other donors' samples. The rearrangement uses TRBV5-6 and TRBJ1-1, with D perhaps TRBD1 (5 bases). The sample consisted of PBMCs. CDR3 bases: TGTGCCAGCAGCCCTCGAGGGGCTTGGACTGGAGCTTTCTTT. Its protein is CASSPRGAWTGAFF.